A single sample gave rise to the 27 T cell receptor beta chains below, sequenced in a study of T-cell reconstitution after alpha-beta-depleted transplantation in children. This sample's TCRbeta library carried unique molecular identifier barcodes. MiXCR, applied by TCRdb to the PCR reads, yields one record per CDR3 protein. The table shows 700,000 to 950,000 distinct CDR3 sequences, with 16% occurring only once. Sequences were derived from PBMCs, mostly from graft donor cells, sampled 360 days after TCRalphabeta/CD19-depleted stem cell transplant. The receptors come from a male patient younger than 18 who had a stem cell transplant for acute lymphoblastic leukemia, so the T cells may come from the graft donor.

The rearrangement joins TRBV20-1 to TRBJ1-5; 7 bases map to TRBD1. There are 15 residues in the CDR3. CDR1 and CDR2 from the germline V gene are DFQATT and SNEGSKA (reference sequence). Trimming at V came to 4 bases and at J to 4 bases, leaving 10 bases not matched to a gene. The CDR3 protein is CSAILNRGQNQPQHF. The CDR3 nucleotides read TGCAGTGCTATCTTAAACAGGGGTCAAAATCAGCCCCAGCATTTT.

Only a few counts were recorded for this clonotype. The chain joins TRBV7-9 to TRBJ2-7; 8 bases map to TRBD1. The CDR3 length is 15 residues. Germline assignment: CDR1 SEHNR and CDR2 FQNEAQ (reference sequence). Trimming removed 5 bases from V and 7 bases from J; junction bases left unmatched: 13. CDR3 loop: CASSPRQGPTREQYF. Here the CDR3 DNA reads TGTGCCAGCAGCCCCCGACAGGGGCCTACGAGGGAGCAGTACTTC.

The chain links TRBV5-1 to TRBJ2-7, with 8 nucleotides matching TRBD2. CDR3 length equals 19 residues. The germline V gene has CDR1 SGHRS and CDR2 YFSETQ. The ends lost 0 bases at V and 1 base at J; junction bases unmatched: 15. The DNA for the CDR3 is TGCGCCAGCAGCTTGGCTCGGGTCCGGGGTAGCGGGAAATCCTACGAGCAGTACTTC. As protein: CASSLARVRGSGKSYEQYF.

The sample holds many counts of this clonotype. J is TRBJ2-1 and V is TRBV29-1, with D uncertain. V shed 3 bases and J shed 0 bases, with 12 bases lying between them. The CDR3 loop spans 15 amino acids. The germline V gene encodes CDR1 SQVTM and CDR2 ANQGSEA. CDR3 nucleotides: TGCAGCGTTGACCGCCGTCAAAGCTCCTACAATGAGCAGTTCTTC. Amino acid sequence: CSVDRRQSSYNEQFF.

CDR3 in amino acids: CASSQEGWSSRRREQYF. DNA of the CDR3: TGTGCCAGCAGCCAAGAGGGATGGTCTAGTAGACGGCGCGAGCAGTACTTC. This rearrangement joins TRBV14 to TRBJ2-7; no clear D. Germline CDR1 SGHDN, CDR2 FVKESK. The V end was cut by 0 bases, the J end by 6 bases, with 21 bases between. The CDR3 loop spans 17 amino acids.

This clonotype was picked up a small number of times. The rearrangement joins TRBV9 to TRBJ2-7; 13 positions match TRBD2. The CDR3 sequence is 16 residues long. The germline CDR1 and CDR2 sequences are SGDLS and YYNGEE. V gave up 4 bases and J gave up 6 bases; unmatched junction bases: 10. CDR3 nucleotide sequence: TGTGCCAGCAGCCACGGACTAGCGGGAGAAAATGTCGAGCAGTACTTC. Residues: CASSHGLAGENVEQYF.

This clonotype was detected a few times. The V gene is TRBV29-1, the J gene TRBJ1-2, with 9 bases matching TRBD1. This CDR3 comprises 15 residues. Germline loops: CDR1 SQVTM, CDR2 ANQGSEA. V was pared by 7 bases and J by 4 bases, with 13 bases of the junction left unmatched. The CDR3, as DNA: TGCAGCGCCCAAAAACTGGGACAGGGTGGCTATGGCTACACCTTC. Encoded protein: CSAQKLGQGGYGYTF.

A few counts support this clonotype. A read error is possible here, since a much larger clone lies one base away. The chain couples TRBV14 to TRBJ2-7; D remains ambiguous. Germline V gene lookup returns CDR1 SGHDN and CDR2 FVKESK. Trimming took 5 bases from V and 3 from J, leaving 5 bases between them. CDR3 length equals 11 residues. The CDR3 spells CASSKHYEQYF. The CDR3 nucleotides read TGTGCCAGCAGCAAACACTACGAGCAGTACTTC. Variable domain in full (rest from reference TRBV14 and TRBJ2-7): EAGVTQFPSHSVIEKGQTVTLRCDPISGHDNLYWYRRVMGKEIKFLLHFVKESKQDESGMPNNRFLAERTGGTYSTLKVQPAELEDSGVYFCASSKHYEQYFGPGTRLTVT.

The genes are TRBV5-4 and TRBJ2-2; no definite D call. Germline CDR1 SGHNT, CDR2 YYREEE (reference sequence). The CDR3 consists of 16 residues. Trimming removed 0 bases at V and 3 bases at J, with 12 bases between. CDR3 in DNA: TGTGCCAGCAGCTTGGCCGCCTGGGATGACACCGGGGAGCTGTTTTTT. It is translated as CASSLAAWDDTGELFF.

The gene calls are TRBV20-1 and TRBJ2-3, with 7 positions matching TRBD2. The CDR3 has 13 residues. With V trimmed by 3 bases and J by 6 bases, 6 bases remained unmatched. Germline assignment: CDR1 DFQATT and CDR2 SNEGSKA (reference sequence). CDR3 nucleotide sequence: TGCAGTGCTAGGGCGGGAGCCGGGGATACGCAGTATTTT. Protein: CSARAGAGDTQYF.

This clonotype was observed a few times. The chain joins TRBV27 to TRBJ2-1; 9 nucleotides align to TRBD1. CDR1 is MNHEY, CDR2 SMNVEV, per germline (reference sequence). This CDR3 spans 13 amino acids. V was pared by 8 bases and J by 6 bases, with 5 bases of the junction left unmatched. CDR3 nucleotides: TGTGCCAGCCAGGGACAGGGCATCAATGAGCAGTTCTTC. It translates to CASQGQGINEQFF.

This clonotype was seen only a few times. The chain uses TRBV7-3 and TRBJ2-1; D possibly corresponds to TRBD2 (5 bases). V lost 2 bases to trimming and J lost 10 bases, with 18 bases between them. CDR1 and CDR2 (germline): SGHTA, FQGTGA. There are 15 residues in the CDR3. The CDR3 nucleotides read TGTGCCAGCAGCTTAGTCCCCGAAGGTCCGGGGGAGCAGTTCTTC. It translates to CASSLVPEGPGEQFF. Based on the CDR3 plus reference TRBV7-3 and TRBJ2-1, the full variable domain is GAGVSQTPSNKVTEKGKYVELRCDPISGHTALYWYRQSLGQGPEFLIYFQGTGAADDSGLPNDRFFAVRPEGSVSTLKIQRTERGDSAVYLCASSLVPEGPGEQFFGPGTRLTVL.

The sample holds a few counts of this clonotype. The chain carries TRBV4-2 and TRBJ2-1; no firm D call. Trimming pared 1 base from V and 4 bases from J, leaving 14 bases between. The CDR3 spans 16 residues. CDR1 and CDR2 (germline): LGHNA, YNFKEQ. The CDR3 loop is CASSQGLLASYNEQFF. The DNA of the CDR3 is TGTGCCAGCAGCCAAGGGTTGTTGGCCTCGTACAATGAGCAGTTCTTC.

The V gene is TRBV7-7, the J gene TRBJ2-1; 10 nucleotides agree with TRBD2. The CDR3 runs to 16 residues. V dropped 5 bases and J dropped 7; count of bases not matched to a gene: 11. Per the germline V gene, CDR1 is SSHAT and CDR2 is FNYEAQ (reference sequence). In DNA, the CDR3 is TGTGCCAGCAGCAAAAATAGCGGGAGGTCGTGGAATGAGCAGTTCTTC. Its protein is CASSKNSGRSWNEQFF.

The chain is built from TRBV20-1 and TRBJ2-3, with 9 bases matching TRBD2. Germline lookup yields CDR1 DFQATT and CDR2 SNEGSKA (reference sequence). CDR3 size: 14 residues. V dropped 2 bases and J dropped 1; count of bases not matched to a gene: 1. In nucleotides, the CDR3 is TGCAGTGCTAGAATAGCGGGAGGCACAGATACGCAGTATTTT. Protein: CSARIAGGTDTQYF.

The CDR3 DNA reads TGCGCCAGCAGCTACGGAGGGGAGCAAGAGACCCAGTACTTC. Translating gives CASSYGGEQETQYF. V usage is TRBV5-1 and J usage is TRBJ2-5; TRBD2 is a possible D gene (6 bases). Germline V lookup: CDR1 SGHRS, CDR2 YFSETQ. CDR3 length: 14 amino acids. The V end lost 3 bases, the J end lost 2 bases, and 11 bases lay between the germline ends.

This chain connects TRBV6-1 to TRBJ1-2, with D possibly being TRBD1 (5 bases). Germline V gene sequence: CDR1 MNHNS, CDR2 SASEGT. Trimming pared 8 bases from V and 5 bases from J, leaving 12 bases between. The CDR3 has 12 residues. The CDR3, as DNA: TGTGCCAGCTCGGGACCGAGATATGGCTACACCTTC. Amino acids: CASSGPRYGYTF.

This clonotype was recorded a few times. CDR3 sequence reads: CASSRRGQGPYEQYF. The CDR3 DNA reads TGTGCCAGCAGCCGTAGAGGACAGGGGCCCTACGAGCAGTACTTC. The chain links TRBV12-3 or TRBV12-4 to TRBJ2-7; 9 bases align to TRBD1. Germline trimming cut 6 bases from V and 2 bases from J; bases unmatched to any gene: 8. This CDR3 spans 15 amino acids.

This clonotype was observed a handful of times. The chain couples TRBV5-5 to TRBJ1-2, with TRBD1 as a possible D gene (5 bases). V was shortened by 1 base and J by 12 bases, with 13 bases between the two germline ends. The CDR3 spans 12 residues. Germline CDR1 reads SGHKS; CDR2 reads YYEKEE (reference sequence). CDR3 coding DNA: TGTGCCAGCAGCTTGTCGCCCGGGACCGACACCTTC. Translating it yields CASSLSPGTDTF.

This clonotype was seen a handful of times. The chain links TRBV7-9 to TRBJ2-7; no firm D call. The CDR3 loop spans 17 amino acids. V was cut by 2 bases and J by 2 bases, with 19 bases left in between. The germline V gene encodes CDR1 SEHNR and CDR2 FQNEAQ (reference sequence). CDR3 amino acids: CASSLQKGTSPTYEQYF. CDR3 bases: TGTGCCAGCAGCTTACAAAAGGGAACGTCTCCCACCTACGAGCAGTACTTC.

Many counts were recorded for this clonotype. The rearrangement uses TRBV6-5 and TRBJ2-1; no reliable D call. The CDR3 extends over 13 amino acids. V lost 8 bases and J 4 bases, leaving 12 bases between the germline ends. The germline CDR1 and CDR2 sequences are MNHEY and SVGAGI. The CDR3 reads CASGAVAYNEQFF. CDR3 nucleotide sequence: TGTGCCAGCGGAGCAGTAGCTTACAATGAGCAGTTCTTC.

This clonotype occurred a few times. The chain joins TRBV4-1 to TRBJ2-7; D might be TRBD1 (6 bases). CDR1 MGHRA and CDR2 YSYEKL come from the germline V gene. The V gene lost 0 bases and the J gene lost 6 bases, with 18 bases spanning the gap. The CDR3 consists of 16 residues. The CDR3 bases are TGCGCCAGCAGCCAAGAACCCGCGACAGGTTCGGTCGAGCAGTACTTC. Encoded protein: CASSQEPATGSVEQYF.

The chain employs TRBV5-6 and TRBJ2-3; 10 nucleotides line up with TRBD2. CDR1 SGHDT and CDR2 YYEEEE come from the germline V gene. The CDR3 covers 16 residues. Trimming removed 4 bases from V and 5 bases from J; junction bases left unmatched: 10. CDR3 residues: CASSVSGRARGDTQYF. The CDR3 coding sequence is TGTGCCAGCAGCGTGAGCGGGAGGGCCAGGGGAGATACGCAGTATTTT.

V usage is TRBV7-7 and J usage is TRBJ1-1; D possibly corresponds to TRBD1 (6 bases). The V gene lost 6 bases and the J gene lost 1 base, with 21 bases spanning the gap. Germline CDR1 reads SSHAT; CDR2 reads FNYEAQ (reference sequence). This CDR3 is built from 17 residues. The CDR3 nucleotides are TGTGCCAGCAGACCCGTGACAGGAGGGGTTCGGAACACTGAAGCTTTCTTT. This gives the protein CASRPVTGGVRNTEAFF.

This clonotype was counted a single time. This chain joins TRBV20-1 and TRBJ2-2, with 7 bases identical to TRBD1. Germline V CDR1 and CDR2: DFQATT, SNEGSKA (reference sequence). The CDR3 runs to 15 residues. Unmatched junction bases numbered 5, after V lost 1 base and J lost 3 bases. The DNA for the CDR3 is TGCAGTGCTAGAGCCGGGACAGACTACACCGGGGAGCTGTTTTTT. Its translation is CSARAGTDYTGELFF.

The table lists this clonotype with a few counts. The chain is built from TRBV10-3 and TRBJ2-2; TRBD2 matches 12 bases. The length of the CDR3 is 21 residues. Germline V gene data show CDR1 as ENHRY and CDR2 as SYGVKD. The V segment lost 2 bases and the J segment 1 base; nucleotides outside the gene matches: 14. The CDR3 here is CAISEPGFTSGRPMNTGELFF. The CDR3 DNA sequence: TGTGCCATCAGTGAGCCAGGCTTTACTAGCGGGAGGCCCATGAACACCGGGGAGCTGTTTTTT.

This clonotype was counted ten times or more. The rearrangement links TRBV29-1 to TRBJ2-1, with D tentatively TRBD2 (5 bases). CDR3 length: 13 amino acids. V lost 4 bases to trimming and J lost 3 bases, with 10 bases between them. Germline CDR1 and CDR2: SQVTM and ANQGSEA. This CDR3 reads CSVGNGIYNEQFF. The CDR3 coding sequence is TGCAGCGTTGGTAACGGGATCTACAATGAGCAGTTCTTC.